What follows is one T cell receptor beta chain and its context. The study drew participants aged roughly 18 to 95 years from roughly 25 US areas. Researchers sorted participants into cohorts using their self-reported clinical history. Recovered Cohort 3 donors showed two negative PCRs, clearance, or symptom resolution. The ends were cut back, 0 bases at V and 0 bases at J, with 9 bases in the middle. CDR3 size: 16 residues. Germline V gene sequence: CDR1 SGHVS, CDR2 FQNEAQ. The data were produced by immunoSEQ multiplex PCR, yet TCRdb's version contains in-frame clones alone and is incomplete. The sample includes over 120,000 clones, about 80% of them seen just once. This sample is drawn from a study of blood T cell repertoires in COVID-19. Across the whole study: Sources were T cells, B-cell-depleted T cells, or PBMCs; the material itself was cDNA or gDNA.

This rearrangement joins TRBV7-8 to TRBJ1-3, with D uncertain. Sequenced sample: PBMCs or T cells enriched from blood (not recorded which). The sequence was collected from a woman in her 50s who had recovered from COVID-19. CDR3 DNA sequence: TGTGCCAGCAGCTTAGCGCCGGTACTCTCTGGAAACACCATATATTTT. Amino acids: CASSLAPVLSGNTIYF.